This T cell receptor beta chain was recovered during a study of blood T cell repertoires in COVID-19. Overall study: Researchers got acute and convalescent COVID-19 samples from the United States, Italy and Spain. PBMCs, B-cell-depleted T cells, or T cells were the source of the cDNA or gDNA that made up the material.

Sequencing used immunoSEQ multiplex PCR; TCRdb keeps in-frame clones, though not all of them. The repertoire holds more than 200,000 clones, with around 89% as singletons. This clone was picked up many times. V lost 4 bases and J 7 bases, leaving 26 bases between the germline ends. The CDR3 contains 18 residues. Germline V gene data show CDR1 as SEHNR and CDR2 as FQNEAQ (reference sequence). The sequencing sample was made of peripheral blood. The source is a man between 65 and 85 years old with acute or convalescent COVID-19. This chain uses TRBV7-9 with TRBJ2-1, with D possibly TRBD1 on 6 matching bases. The DNA for the CDR3 is TGTGCCAGCAGCTCCCCGGCCGGGCCAGGGGAATTCTGGAATGAGCAGTTCTTC. Residues: CASSSPAGPGEFWNEQFF. The full variable domain, its missing parts supplied by reference TRBV7-9 and TRBJ2-1, is DTGVSQNPRHKITKRGQNVTFRCDPISEHNRLYWYRQTLGQGPEFLTYFQNEAQLEKSRLLSDRFSAERPKGSFSTLEIQRTEQGDSAMYLCASSSPAGPGEFWNEQFFGPGTRLTVL.